The 28 T cell receptor beta chains below were found in one sample sequenced in a study of vaccination and CD4 T cells after COVID-19. The treatment is: roughly 10-day PBMC culture with coronavirus spike peptide pools or control peptides (ViraFEST assay). CD4+ T cells that had been cultured provided DNA sequenced with the Oncomine TCR Beta short-read assay. TCRdb re-called the PCR reads with MiXCR, one entry per CDR3 protein. The repertoire consists of approximately 5,100 distinct CDR3 sequences, with around three quarters occurring once and the leading ten covering just under 50%. Their antigens are not known. The source material was CD4+ T cells from blood, cultured in vitro. These receptors all stem from a human donor who had recovered from COVID-19.

The rearrangement uses TRBV11-3 and TRBJ1-2; a weak D match, TRBD1 (5 bases). CDR1 and CDR2 from the germline V gene are SGHNT and YENEEA. V dropped 1 base and J dropped 5 bases, with 8 bases sitting between them. The CDR3 runs 13 residues. CDR3: CASSLGAGYGYTF. CDR3 nucleotide sequence: TGTGCCAGCAGCTTAGGTGCAGGGTATGGCTACACCTTC.

V usage is TRBV7-2 and J usage is TRBJ1-2; the D is unclear. Germline V gene lookup returns CDR1 SGHTA and CDR2 FQGNSA. With 1 base removed from V and 4 bases from J, the gap between germline ends came to 7 bases. CDR3 length: 13 residues. The CDR3 nucleotides are TGTGCCAGCAGCTTAGGAGCCGTCTATGGCTACACCTTC. This sequence encodes CASSLGAVYGYTF.

J is TRBJ1-5 and V is TRBV20-1; D remains ambiguous. Trimming removed 6 bases at V and 1 base at J, with 10 bases between. Looked up from germline, CDR1 is DFQATT and CDR2 is SNEGSKA (reference sequence). The length of the CDR3 is 13 residues. This CDR3 reads CSAISASNQPQHF. For the CDR3, the DNA is TGCAGTGCCATTTCGGCCAGCAATCAGCCCCAGCATTTT.

The CDR3 protein is CSARGTALLSGNQPQHF. As DNA, the CDR3 is TGCAGTGCTAGAGGGACAGCCCTTTTGAGCGGCAATCAGCCCCAGCATTTT. The gene calls are TRBV20-1 and TRBJ1-5, with a possible D match to TRBD1 (6 bases). There are 17 residues in the CDR3. Germline CDR1 is DFQATT and CDR2 is SNEGSKA (reference sequence). Trimming removed 1 base at V and 2 bases at J, with 18 bases between.

The chain uses TRBV20-1 and TRBJ2-5; 10 bases are a match to TRBD2. Germline V CDR1 and CDR2: DFQATT, SNEGSKA (reference sequence). J gave up 5 bases and V 0 bases, and 12 bases lay outside the gene matches. This CDR3 comprises 17 residues. The CDR3 DNA follows: TGCAGTGCTAGAGATTTAATGGAAGCGGGAGGGTTGGAGACCCAGTACTTC. Translated, it gives CSARDLMEAGGLETQYF.

This sequence joins TRBV20-1 and TRBJ1-2, with TRBD1 matching 7 bases. The CDR3 loop spans 14 amino acids. With 3 bases clipped from V and 4 bases from J, the junction kept 8 bases outside the gene matches. Germline V CDR1 and CDR2: DFQATT, SNEGSKA (reference sequence). In DNA form, the CDR3 reads TGCAGTGCTAGTCGAGGGGGCTCGGGCTATGGCTACACCTTC. Protein sequence: CSASRGGSGYGYTF.

This sequence joins TRBV20-1 and TRBJ2-2; D is unclear. This CDR3 has 13 residues. Between the trimmed V and J ends, which lost 2 bases and 2 bases, there was a span of 6 bases. Germline CDR1 and CDR2: DFQATT and SNEGSKA (reference sequence). CDR3 nucleotides: TGCAGTGCTAGACGGCCCAACACCGGGGAGCTGTTTTTT. This translates into CSARRPNTGELFF.

The chain combines TRBV18 with TRBJ2-3; D is unresolved. Germline loops: CDR1 KGHSH, CDR2 LQKENI. The V gene lost 0 bases and the J gene lost 6 bases, with 10 bases spanning the gap. The CDR3 covers 14 residues. CDR3 loop: CASSPPSGVDTQYF. DNA of the CDR3: TGTGCCAGCTCACCACCGAGTGGGGTGGATACGCAGTATTTT.

CDR3: CASRGQGKAAFF. CDR3 sequence (DNA): TGCGCCAGCAGGGGGCAGGGGAAAGCGGCTTTCTTT. V usage is TRBV5-1 and J usage is TRBJ1-1; perhaps TRBD1 as D (6 bases). CDR3 length equals 12 residues. Germline values: CDR1 SGHRS, CDR2 YFSETQ. V lost 5 bases and J 11 bases, leaving 16 bases between the germline ends.

This clonotype was seen a single time. V usage is TRBV20-1 and J usage is TRBJ2-3; TRBD2 matches 11 bases. The CDR3 consists of 14 residues. CDR1 is DFQATT, CDR2 SNEGSKA, per germline (reference sequence). J was trimmed by 6 bases and V by 6 bases; bases with no gene match: 8. The CDR3 nucleotides are TGCAGTGCACCCATAGCGGGGGGGCGGGATACGCAGTATTTT. Its protein product is CSAPIAGGRDTQYF.

The genes are TRBV10-1 and TRBJ1-6, with 7 bases identical to TRBD1. Trimming took 9 bases from V and 8 from J; bases not matched to a gene: 28. The CDR3 contains 20 residues. The V gene's germline CDR1 is WNHNN and CDR2 SYGVQD (reference sequence). CDR3 sequence: CARGLEGPPSEGACDSPLHF. For the CDR3, the DNA is TGCGCCAGGGGGTTGGAGGGACCGCCTTCAGAGGGGGCGTGCGATTCACCCCTCCACTTT.

The V gene is TRBV6-1, the J gene TRBJ1-5; 7 bases match TRBD1. The CDR3 extends over 17 amino acids. Germline V CDR1 and CDR2: MNHNS, SASEGT. V lost 10 bases and J lost 0; bases outside the gene matches: 15. In DNA form, the CDR3 reads TGTGCCATCTCAGGACAGGCCAAACCAGATAGCAATCAGCCCCAGCATTTT. Encoded protein: CAISGQAKPDSNQPQHF.

The rearrangement joins TRBV6-5 to TRBJ1-2; D not certain. The germline CDR1 and CDR2 sequences are MNHEY and SVGAGI. V gave up 0 bases and J gave up 4 bases, with 9 bases separating them. This CDR3 is built from 14 residues. CDR3 in amino acids: CASSYSDTAYGYTF. CDR3 coding DNA: TGTGCCAGCAGTTACTCCGACACGGCCTATGGCTACACCTTC.

The V and J genes are TRBV5-4 and TRBJ1-1; D is ambiguous. V was clipped by 0 bases and J by 5 bases, with 8 bases between them. The germline CDR1 and CDR2 sequences are SGHNT and YYREEE (reference sequence). This CDR3 comprises 13 residues. As DNA, the CDR3 is TGTGCCAGCAGCTTGGACTCAGCAACTGAAGCTTTCTTT. Translated: CASSLDSATEAFF. The complete variable domain, with remaining parts taken from reference TRBV5-4 and TRBJ1-1, reads ETGVTQSPTHLIKTRGQQVTLRCSSQSGHNTVSWYQQALGQGPQFIFQYYREEENGRGNFPPRFSGLQFPNYSSELNVNALELDDSALYLCASSLDSATEAFFGQGTRLTVV.

The J gene is TRBJ2-3, the V gene TRBV6-4; 7 bases line up with TRBD2. Germline assignment: CDR1 MRHNA and CDR2 SNTAGT. The CDR3 runs 15 residues. J gave up 4 bases and V 0 bases, and 4 bases lay outside the gene matches. This chain's CDR3 is CASSDSRGGSDTQYF. CDR3 in DNA: TGTGCCAGCAGTGACTCGCGGGGAGGGTCAGATACGCAGTATTTT.

This clonotype was counted only a few times. This chain connects TRBV20-1 to TRBJ1-5; 8 bases agree with TRBD1. The CDR3 runs to 14 residues. Germline CDR1 is DFQATT and CDR2 is SNEGSKA (reference sequence). Trimming cost V 4 bases and J 0 bases; bases outside gene matches: 2. CDR3 nucleotides: TGCAGTGCTAAGGGACAGGTTAGCAATCAGCCCCAGCATTTT. Translating it yields CSAKGQVSNQPQHF.

The rearrangement uses TRBV20-1 and TRBJ2-3; the match to TRBD2 covers 9 bases. Germline CDR1 reads DFQATT; CDR2 reads SNEGSKA (reference sequence). The CDR3 covers 13 residues. The trim removed 6 bases at V and 2 bases at J, leaving 3 bases unmatched. The CDR3 nucleotides are TGCAGTGCAACTAGCGGGTTCACAGATACGCAGTATTTT. It is translated as CSATSGFTDTQYF.

The sample holds one count of this clonotype. The chain couples TRBV4-2 to TRBJ1-2; possibly TRBD1 for D (6 bases). Germline lookup yields CDR1 LGHNA and CDR2 YNFKEQ. V was trimmed by 0 bases and J by 5 bases, leaving 16 bases between them. CDR3 length: 16 residues. This CDR3 reads CASSQEAAGVYYGYTF. DNA of the CDR3: TGTGCCAGCAGCCAAGAGGCAGCAGGGGTATATTATGGCTACACCTTC.

In this sample, this clonotype turned up a few times. V and J are TRBV20-1 and TRBJ1-5, with D uncertain. CDR1 is DFQATT and CDR2 is SNEGSKA in the germline V gene (reference sequence). Trimming took 1 base from V and 5 from J, leaving 15 bases between them. The CDR3 contains 15 residues. CDR3 in amino acids: CSARVGGRGDQPQHF. CDR3 DNA sequence: TGCAGTGCTAGAGTTGGCGGGCGTGGGGATCAGCCCCAGCATTTT.

The chain uses TRBV20-1 and TRBJ2-3; D call uncertain. Trimming left V 6 bases short and J 4 bases short, with 14 bases between. The CDR3 extends over 13 amino acids. Germline V gene lookup returns CDR1 DFQATT and CDR2 SNEGSKA (reference sequence). CDR3 coding DNA: TGCAGTGCCCCGGAGCGTTTCTCAGATACGCAGTATTTT. Protein sequence: CSAPERFSDTQYF.

By share, this clonotype ranks as medium-sized. The rearrangement links TRBV12-3 or TRBV12-4 to TRBJ1-5; D gene uncertain. The CDR3 sequence is 15 residues long. V was trimmed by 3 bases and J by 0 bases, leaving 9 bases between them. This CDR3 reads CASSFGGLSNQPQHF. The CDR3 DNA reads TGTGCCAGCAGTTTTGGAGGGCTTAGCAATCAGCCCCAGCATTTT.

This clonotype occurred once. The rearrangement joins TRBV7-3 to TRBJ2-5, with TRBD1 identical over 8 bases. Unmatched junction bases numbered 2, after V lost 3 bases and J lost 5 bases. CDR1 is SGHTA, CDR2 FQGTGA, per germline. This CDR3 is built from 13 residues. Here the CDR3 DNA reads TGTGCCAGCAGCTTGACAGGGGACGAGACCCAGTACTTC. Its protein product is CASSLTGDETQYF. Using reference TRBV7-3 and TRBJ2-5 for the parts outside the CDR3, the full variable domain is GAGVSQTPSNKVTEKGKYVELRCDPISGHTALYWYRQSLGQGPEFLIYFQGTGAADDSGLPNDRFFAVRPEGSVSTLKIQRTERGDSAVYLCASSLTGDETQYFGPGTRLLVL.

This clonotype showed up just once. This rearrangement joins TRBV6-1 to TRBJ1-1; D not certain. Trimming stripped 6 bases from V and 0 bases from J, with 8 bases between. CDR3 length equals 13 residues. Germline lookup yields CDR1 MNHNS and CDR2 SASEGT. CDR3 sequence: CASRLSLNTEAFF. The DNA for the CDR3 is TGTGCCAGCAGATTATCACTGAACACTGAAGCTTTCTTT.

The genes are TRBV4-3 and TRBJ1-1; D is unresolved. V shed 0 bases and J shed 1 base, with 9 bases lying between them. Per germline, CDR1 LGHNA and CDR2 YSLEER. This CDR3 has 15 residues. The CDR3 DNA sequence: TGCGCCAGCAGCCAAGACTCTTACGGGAACACTGAAGCTTTCTTT. Amino acids: CASSQDSYGNTEAFF.

The rearrangement links TRBV7-2 to TRBJ1-5, with 7 bases identical to TRBD1. There are 17 residues in the CDR3. Trimming cost V 1 base and J 6 bases; bases outside gene matches: 12. Germline-derived CDR1 and CDR2 are SGHTA and FQGNSA. CDR3 region: CASSLVSGGGGSQPQHF. Written as DNA, the CDR3 is TGTGCCAGCAGCTTAGTTTCTGGGGGAGGGGGCAGTCAGCCCCAGCATTTT.

The J gene is TRBJ2-3, the V gene TRBV20-1, with 9 bases that match TRBD2. CDR3 length: 17 residues. Germline V CDR1 and CDR2: DFQATT, SNEGSKA (reference sequence). V shed 0 bases and J 5 bases; nucleotides not matched to a gene: 12. CDR3 coding DNA: TGCAGTGCTAGAGACCCCGCGAAGCGGGAGGCGGGAGATACGCAGTATTTT. This translates into CSARDPAKREAGDTQYF.

The chain employs TRBV20-1 and TRBJ2-7; either TRBD1 or TRBD2 may supply D (5 bases each). CDR3 length: 15 residues. V lost 5 bases to trimming and J lost 1 base, with 18 bases between them. The germline gives CDR1 DFQATT, CDR2 SNEGSKA (reference sequence). In nucleotides, the CDR3 is TGCAGTGCTCACCGCGGGCAGGACAATTCCTACGAGCAGTACTTC. Protein: CSAHRGQDNSYEQYF.

V usage is TRBV20-1 and J usage is TRBJ2-5; D is uncertain. Germline CDR1 and CDR2: DFQATT and SNEGSKA (reference sequence). Trimming removed 4 bases at V and 0 bases at J, with 6 bases between. The CDR3 is 12 residues long. CDR3 amino acids: CSAIGDQETQYF. CDR3 in DNA: TGCAGTGCTATAGGCGACCAAGAGACCCAGTACTTC.